This T cell receptor (beta chain) is drawn from a study of identical twins. With 6 bases clipped from V and 6 bases from J, the junction kept 6 bases outside the gene matches. The germline CDR1 and CDR2 sequences are MNHEY and SMNVEV (reference sequence). This CDR3 is 15 amino acids long. TCRdb used MiXCR to reprocess the 5' RACE reads, holding one entry per CDR3 protein. The repertoire holds 500,000 to 600,000 distinct CDR3 sequences, with 22% as singletons. These same records also appear under a second study, on T cells expressing NK-cell markers.

The chain combines TRBV27 with TRBJ2-1; 12 positions match TRBD2. The receptor comes from a woman under 30 in good health. The material sequenced was CD4+ T cells sorted from blood. The chain's CDR3 is CASRLTSGGTNEQFF. In DNA form, the CDR3 reads TGTGCCAGCAGGCTGACTAGCGGGGGAACCAATGAGCAGTTCTTC.